This is a list of T cell receptor beta chains from one sample in a study of T cell responses to AZD1222 COVID-19 vaccine. The data were produced by immunoSEQ multiplex PCR, yet TCRdb's version contains in-frame clones alone and is incomplete. The table includes about 120,000 clones, 92% detected once. The specimen was peripheral blood, collected on day 0 of AZD1222 vaccination. The receptor source for this set is an adult in good health. CDR3s include the opening cysteine and the closing phenylalanine or tryptophan. Each record gives: V gene, J gene, CDR3 protein.

V gene: TRBV5-8
J gene: TRBJ1-1
CDR3 protein: CASSTGGGRNTEAFF

V gene: TRBV7-9
J gene: TRBJ1-5
CDR3 protein: CASRVGDQPQHF

V gene: TRBV7-9
J gene: TRBJ2-5
CDR3 protein: CASSLVNEETQYF

V gene: TRBV3-1/TRBV3-2
J gene: TRBJ2-7
CDR3 protein: CASSQGPGPYEQYF

V gene: TRBV18
J gene: TRBJ1-6
CDR3 protein: CASSPGGSPSLHF

V gene: TRBV5-4
J gene: TRBJ2-1
CDR3 protein: CASSLETSGFSSYNEQFF

V gene: TRBV7-7
J gene: TRBJ2-1
CDR3 protein: CASSLRAQGSNEQFF

V gene: TRBV2
J gene: TRBJ2-7
CDR3 protein: CASKGQIYEQYF

V gene: TRBV13
J gene: TRBJ2-2
CDR3 protein: CASSSGTSGDANTGELFF

V gene: TRBV6-5
J gene: TRBJ2-2
CDR3 protein: CASRGLAASSGELFF

V gene: TRBV6-5
J gene: TRBJ2-2
CDR3 protein: CASSLLAGVTGELFF

V gene: TRBV11-2
J gene: TRBJ2-7
CDR3 protein: CASSPPIAYYEQYF

V gene: TRBV15
J gene: TRBJ1-3
CDR3 protein: CATSRGTAGNTIYF

V gene: TRBV2
J gene: TRBJ1-1
CDR3 protein: CATSTGRFDTEAFF

V gene: TRBV29-1
J gene: TRBJ1-4
CDR3 protein: CSVPQGKGEKLFF

V gene: TRBV5-1
J gene: TRBJ2-7
CDR3 protein: CASSTGAVWDEQYF

V gene: TRBV6-5
J gene: TRBJ2-7
CDR3 protein: CASSYSDRGVYEQYF

V gene: TRBV13
J gene: TRBJ1-4
CDR3 protein: CASSLNRDGRGKLFF

V gene: TRBV9
J gene: TRBJ2-3
CDR3 protein: CASSVAGVTSGITDTQYF

V gene: TRBV5-5
J gene: TRBJ2-6
CDR3 protein: CASSTKRALDRAGANVLTF

V gene: TRBV19
J gene: TRBJ1-5
CDR3 protein: CASSIGMGRGNQPQHF

V gene: TRBV28
J gene: TRBJ1-1
CDR3 protein: CASNPPDGGMNTEAFF

V gene: TRBV4-3
J gene: TRBJ2-2
CDR3 protein: CASSQEPGLAGVRTGELFF

V gene: TRBV6-5
J gene: TRBJ2-7
CDR3 protein: CASSYSRTGAYEQYF

V gene: TRBV18
J gene: TRBJ1-1
CDR3 protein: CASSLNSQGGPEAFF

V gene: TRBV7-2
J gene: TRBJ2-2
CDR3 protein: CASSLDLRELFF